The 22 T cell receptor beta chains listed next were all sequenced from one sample in a study of human T cells and chemical hapten exposure. MiXCR, run by TCRdb on the RACE reads, gives a single entry per CDR3 protein. The sample lists roughly 94,000 distinct CDR3 sequences; 9.3% were seen once. Time point noted: patch test 2, 6 weeks after DPC sensitization. Treatment here: therapeutic diphenylcyclopropenone sensitization with weekly scalp DPC. Sequences were derived from whole blood, sampled in connection with sensitization to the hapten diphenylcyclopropenone (DPC). These receptors all stem from a woman aged 40 to 50 with alopecia areata. Some clones in this sample may be carry-over from other donors' samples.

This clonotype has at least ten counts. The junction differs from germline at one of its ends, possibly a read error. The chain is built from TRBV5-1 and TRBJ2-1; D gene unclear. CDR1 and CDR2 (germline): SGHRS, YFSETQ. The CDR3 extends over 16 amino acids. CDR3 in amino acids: CASSSGRLSDESPQWF. CDR3 bases: TGCGCCAGCAGCTCCGGGCGTTTATCAGACGAATCCCCCCAGTGGTTC.

At least ten counts were recorded for this clonotype. The chain recombines TRBV7-2 with TRBJ1-5, with D perhaps matching TRBD1 (6 bases). CDR3 length: 13 residues. CDR1 is SGHTA, CDR2 FQGNSA, per germline. The V end was cut by 5 bases, the J end by 5 bases, with 10 bases between. CDR3 in amino acids: CASSQNRDQPQHF. In DNA form, the CDR3 reads TGTGCCAGCAGCCAAAACAGGGATCAGCCCCAGCATTTT.

This clonotype was counted at least ten times. CDR3 in amino acids: CASSPFTDTQYF. The CDR3 DNA reads as TGTGCCAGCAGTCCGTTTACAGATACGCAGTATTTT. The rearrangement uses TRBV6-2 or TRBV6-3 and TRBJ2-3; D gene uncertain. The V and J ends lost 5 bases and 3 bases respectively, with 6 bases between them. This CDR3 is built from 12 residues. Germline V gene lookup returns CDR1 MNHEY and CDR2 SVGEGT.

This clonotype was found a few times. This chain links TRBV27 with TRBJ2-1; 10 bases match TRBD1. The CDR3 contains 16 residues. Germline-derived CDR1 and CDR2 are MNHEY and SMNVEV (reference sequence). V lost 2 bases, J lost 6 bases, and 7 bases stayed unmatched. The CDR3 DNA reads TGTGCCAGCAGTTTAACAGTCAGGACAGGGGGCAATGAGCAGTTCTTC. This encodes CASSLTVRTGGNEQFF.

The chain is built from TRBV23-1 and TRBJ1-5; 9 nucleotides agree with TRBD1. TRBV23-1 is filed as an ORF, its function uncertain. This CDR3 contains 19 residues. Trimming cost V 3 bases and J 4 bases; bases outside gene matches: 16. The CDR3 here is CASSQGLVTDRGPNQPQHF. The DNA of the CDR3 is TGCGCCAGCAGTCAGGGCCTTGTTACGGACAGGGGCCCGAATCAGCCCCAGCATTTT.

This clonotype was observed at least ten times. V and J are TRBV18 and TRBJ2-2; D gene unclear. V lost 3 bases and J lost 1, with 9 bases in between. This CDR3 region has 15 residues. Germline V gives CDR1 KGHSH, CDR2 LQKENI. The CDR3 loop is CASSPQDLNTGELFF. DNA for the CDR3: TGTGCCAGCTCACCTCAGGACCTGAACACCGGGGAGCTGTTTTTT.

This clonotype was recorded at least ten times. The CDR3, as DNA: TGTGCCAGCAGCCCTGAAAGGGGCGCGGGACAAGAGACCCAGTACTTC. It yields the protein CASSPERGAGQETQYF. The chain uses TRBV14 and TRBJ2-5; tentatively, D is TRBD2 (6 bases). The CDR3 covers 16 residues. Trimming shortened V by 4 bases and J by 2 bases, and 17 bases separated the two germline ends. Per the germline V gene, CDR1 is SGHDN and CDR2 is FVKESK.

In its sample, this clonotype was seen many times. The rearrangement joins TRBV24-1 to TRBJ2-3, with 11 nucleotides matching TRBD2. Germline V gene data show CDR1 as KGHDR and CDR2 as SFDVKD. The CDR3 sequence is 16 residues long. V dropped 4 bases and J dropped 2; count of bases not matched to a gene: 4. The CDR3 DNA reads as TGTGCCACCAGTGACACTAGCGGGAGTCCCACAGATACGCAGTATTTT. Encoded protein: CATSDTSGSPTDTQYF.

This clonotype was counted many times. The rearrangement uses TRBV11-2 and TRBJ2-1, with 14 bases lining up with TRBD2. This CDR3 comprises 20 residues. Germline lookup yields CDR1 SGHAT and CDR2 FQNNGV. V lost 3 bases to trimming and J lost 4 bases; unmatched junction nucleotides: 14. CDR3 residues: CASSFTAGLAGAPSYNEQFF. CDR3 bases: TGTGCCAGCAGCTTTACCGCGGGACTAGCGGGAGCCCCCTCTTACAATGAGCAGTTCTTC.

In this sample, this clonotype turned up many times. The chain is built from TRBV9 and TRBJ2-1, with 7 bases identical to TRBD1. This CDR3 spans 14 amino acids. J lost 10 bases, V lost 3 bases, and 10 bases had no gene match. Germline CDR1 SGDLS, CDR2 YYNGEE. The CDR3 DNA sequence: TGTGCCAGCAGCGCAACTGGGACAGATGGGGAGCAGTTCTTC. It is translated as CASSATGTDGEQFF.

There are a few counts of this clonotype. This chain joins TRBV18 and TRBJ1-5; TRBD1 might be the D (5 bases). V gave up 4 bases and J gave up 0 bases, with 13 bases separating them. The CDR3 has 16 amino acids. The germline V gene has CDR1 KGHSH and CDR2 LQKENI. The DNA of the CDR3 is TGTGCCAGCTCACGAAGCGGGGCCTATAGCAATCAGCCCCAGCATTTT. This encodes CASSRSGAYSNQPQHF.

This clonotype occurred a few times. This chain uses TRBV6-5 with TRBJ2-4, with D maybe TRBD1 (6 bases). Looked up from germline, CDR1 is MNHEY and CDR2 is SVGAGI. The CDR3 runs to 14 residues. V dropped 6 bases and J dropped 3 bases, with 12 bases sitting between them. The CDR3 here is CASSGQTSKNIQYF. The CDR3 DNA reads as TGTGCCAGCAGCGGACAGACGAGCAAAAACATTCAGTACTTC.

This clonotype was picked up a small number of times. The chain's CDR3 is CASSQRTDTIYF. As DNA, the CDR3 is TGTGCCAGCAGCCAGAGGACAGACACCATATATTTT. This rearrangement joins TRBV16 to TRBJ1-3; TRBD1 is a possible D gene (6 bases). Germline V gene data show CDR1 as KGHSY and CDR2 as FQNENV. This CDR3 is built from 12 residues. Trimming left V 3 bases short and J 8 bases short, with 8 bases between. Looking up the rest from reference TRBV16 and TRBJ1-3 gives the full variable domain: GEEVAQTPKHLVRGEGQKAKLYCAPIKGHSYVFWYQQVLKNEFKFLISFQNENVFDETGMPKERFSAKCLPNSPCSLEIQATKLEDSAVYFCASSQRTDTIYFGEGSWLTVV.

For the CDR3, the DNA is TGTGCCAGCAGCCAAGGCCTCTCAGCGGGACTTAGCACAGATACGCAGTATTTT. Protein sequence: CASSQGLSAGLSTDTQYF. The rearrangement links TRBV4-2 to TRBJ2-3; 7 positions match TRBD2. The V segment lost 1 base and the J segment 0 bases; nucleotides outside the gene matches: 10. The germline gives CDR1 LGHNA, CDR2 YNFKEQ. The CDR3 consists of 18 residues.

This clonotype was seen at least ten times. The chain uses TRBV3-1 and TRBJ2-1, with D maybe TRBD2 (6 bases). The V and J ends lost 4 bases and 5 bases respectively, with 15 bases between them. This CDR3 has 15 residues. The V gene's germline CDR1 is LGHDT and CDR2 YNNKEL (reference sequence). In DNA, the CDR3 is TGTGCCAGCAGCCCCGGGAGCGGGCTTCACAATGAGCAGTTCTTC. This codes for CASSPGSGLHNEQFF.

Remarks on this clonotype: This could be a read error, since a much larger clone is one nucleotide away. For the CDR3, the DNA is TGCAGTGCCCCCAACCTCCGGATAGGGTCCGAGCAGTACTTC. Amino acid sequence: CSAPNLRIGSEQYF. This chain uses TRBV20-1 with TRBJ2-7; D unclear. There are 14 residues in the CDR3. Germline CDR1 is DFQATT and CDR2 is SNEGSKA (reference sequence). Trimming shortened V by 6 bases and J by 6 bases, and 21 bases separated the two germline ends.

This clonotype was observed a handful of times. The rearrangement joins TRBV20-1 to TRBJ2-7, with 7 bases that match TRBD2. The CDR3 consists of 18 residues. With V trimmed by 6 bases and J by 1 base, 21 bases remained unmatched. Germline V gene lookup returns CDR1 DFQATT and CDR2 SNEGSKA (reference sequence). Written as DNA, the CDR3 is TGCAGTGCCCCAAAGAGAAACAAACTAGCGCTCTTTTCCTACGAGCAGTACTTC. Translated, it gives CSAPKRNKLALFSYEQYF.

This clonotype turned up a few times. V gene TRBV19 combines with J gene TRBJ2-1, with 9 positions matching TRBD2. Trimming at V came to 4 bases and at J to 4 bases, leaving 5 bases not matched to a gene. Germline CDR1 reads LNHDA; CDR2 reads SQIVND (reference sequence). This CDR3 region has 15 residues. The CDR3 here is CASSNLAGPYNEQFF. The DNA of the CDR3 is TGTGCCAGTAGTAACCTAGCGGGACCGTACAATGAGCAGTTCTTC. Combining the CDR3 with reference TRBV19 and TRBJ2-1 gives the whole variable domain DGGITQSPKYLFRKEGQNVTLSCEQNLNHDAMYWYRQDPGQGLRLIYYSQIVNDFQKGDIAEGYSVSREKKESFPLTVTSAQKNPTAFYLCASSNLAGPYNEQFFGPGTRLTVL.

The gene calls are TRBV19 and TRBJ2-1; 8 nucleotides line up with TRBD2. Germline CDR1 is LNHDA and CDR2 is SQIVND (reference sequence). The V and J ends lost 6 bases and 9 bases, in that order; junction bases with no gene match: 10. This CDR3 spans 14 amino acids. The DNA for the CDR3 is TGTGCCAGTAGCCAAGCGGGAGACGGCGCTGAGCAGTTCTTC. This codes for CASSQAGDGAEQFF.

This chain links TRBV18 with TRBJ2-7, with 10 bases aligning to TRBD2. Trimming cost V 3 bases and J 4 bases; bases outside gene matches: 9. From germline, CDR1 is KGHSH and CDR2 LQKENI. The CDR3 sequence is 16 residues long. CDR3 protein: CASSPGLAGEGYEQYF. In nucleotides, the CDR3 is TGTGCCAGCTCACCGGGGCTAGCGGGAGAAGGGTACGAGCAGTACTTC.

This clonotype was found many times. V usage is TRBV3-1 and J usage is TRBJ2-3; D unresolved. Between the trimmed V and J ends, which lost 7 bases and 1 base, there was a span of 9 bases. Germline V gives CDR1 LGHDT, CDR2 YNNKEL (reference sequence). The CDR3 length is 13 residues. CDR3 protein: CASNLEGTDTQYF. Here the CDR3 DNA reads TGTGCCAGCAACCTAGAAGGCACAGATACGCAGTATTTT.

The chain links TRBV6-5 to TRBJ2-7; D might be TRBD2 (5 bases). There are 14 residues in the CDR3. Trimming shortened V by 0 bases and J by 2 bases, and 8 bases separated the two germline ends. Germline loops: CDR1 MNHEY, CDR2 SVGAGI. The CDR3 is CASSYSGGPYEQYF. CDR3 sequence (DNA): TGTGCCAGCAGTTACTCGGGCGGGCCCTACGAGCAGTACTTC.